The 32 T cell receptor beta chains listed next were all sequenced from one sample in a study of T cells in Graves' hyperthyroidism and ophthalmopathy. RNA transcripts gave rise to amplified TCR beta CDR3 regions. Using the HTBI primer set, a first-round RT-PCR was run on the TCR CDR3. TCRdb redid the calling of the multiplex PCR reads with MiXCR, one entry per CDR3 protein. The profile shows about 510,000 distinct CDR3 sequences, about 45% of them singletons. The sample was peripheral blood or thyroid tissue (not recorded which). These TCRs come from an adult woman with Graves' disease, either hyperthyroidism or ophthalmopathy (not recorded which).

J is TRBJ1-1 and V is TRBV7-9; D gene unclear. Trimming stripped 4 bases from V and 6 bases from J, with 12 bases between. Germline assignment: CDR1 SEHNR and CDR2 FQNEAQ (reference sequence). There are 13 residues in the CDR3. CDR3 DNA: TGTGCCAGCAGCTGGCCCCGGCAATCTGAAGCTTTCTTT. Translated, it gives CASSWPRQSEAFF.

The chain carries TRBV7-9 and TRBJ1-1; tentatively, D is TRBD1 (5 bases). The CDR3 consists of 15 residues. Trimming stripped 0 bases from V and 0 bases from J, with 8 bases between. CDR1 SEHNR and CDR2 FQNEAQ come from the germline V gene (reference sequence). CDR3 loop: CASSLAGRLNTEAFF. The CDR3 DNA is TGTGCCAGCAGCTTAGCGGGACGGTTGAACACTGAAGCTTTCTTT.

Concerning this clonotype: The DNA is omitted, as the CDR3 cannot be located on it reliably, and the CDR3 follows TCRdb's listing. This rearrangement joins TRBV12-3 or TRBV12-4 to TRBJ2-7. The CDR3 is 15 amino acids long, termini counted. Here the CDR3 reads CASSLKYGYTFEQYF.

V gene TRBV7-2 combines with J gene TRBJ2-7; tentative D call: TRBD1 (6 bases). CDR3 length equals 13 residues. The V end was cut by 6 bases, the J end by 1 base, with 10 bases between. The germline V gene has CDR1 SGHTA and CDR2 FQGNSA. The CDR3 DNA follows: TGTGCCAGCAGAGGACAGACTTCCTACGAGCAGTACTTC. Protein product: CASRGQTSYEQYF.

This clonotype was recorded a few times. Written as DNA, the CDR3 is TGCAGTGCTAGAGAGTGGCAGACTTTGAAAGAGCAGTACTTC. Residues: CSAREWQTLKEQYF. V gene TRBV20-1 combines with J gene TRBJ2-7; D unclear. Germline V CDR1 and CDR2: DFQATT, SNEGSKA (reference sequence). This CDR3 has 14 amino acids. The V gene lost 0 bases and the J gene lost 7 bases, with 16 bases spanning the gap.

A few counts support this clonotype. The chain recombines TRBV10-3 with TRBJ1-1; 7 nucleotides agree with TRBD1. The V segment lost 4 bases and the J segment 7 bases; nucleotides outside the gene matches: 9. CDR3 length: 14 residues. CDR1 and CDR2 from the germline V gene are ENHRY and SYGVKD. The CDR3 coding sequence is TGTGCCATCAGTGGCTCTACAGGGGAAGGTGAAGCTTTCTTT. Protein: CAISGSTGEGEAFF.

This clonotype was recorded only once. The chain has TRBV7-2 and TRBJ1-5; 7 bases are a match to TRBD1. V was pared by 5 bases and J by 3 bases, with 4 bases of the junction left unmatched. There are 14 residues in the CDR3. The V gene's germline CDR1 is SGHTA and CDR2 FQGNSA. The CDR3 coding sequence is TGTGCCAGCAGCCCGACAGGGATCAATCAGCCCCAGCATTTT. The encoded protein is CASSPTGINQPQHF.

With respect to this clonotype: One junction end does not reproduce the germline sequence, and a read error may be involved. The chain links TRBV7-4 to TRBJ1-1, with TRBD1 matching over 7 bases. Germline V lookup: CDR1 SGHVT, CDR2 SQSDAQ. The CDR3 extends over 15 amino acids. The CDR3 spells CASSQMGQMSTEAFF. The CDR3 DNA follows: TGCGCCAGCAGCCAGATGGGACAGATGAGCACTGAAGCTTTCTTT.

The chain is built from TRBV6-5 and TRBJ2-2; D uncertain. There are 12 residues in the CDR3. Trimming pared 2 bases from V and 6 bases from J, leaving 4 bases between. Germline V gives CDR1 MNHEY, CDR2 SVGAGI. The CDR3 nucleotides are TGTGCCAGCAGTTACCGGTCCGGGGAGCTGTTTTTT. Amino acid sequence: CASSYRSGELFF.

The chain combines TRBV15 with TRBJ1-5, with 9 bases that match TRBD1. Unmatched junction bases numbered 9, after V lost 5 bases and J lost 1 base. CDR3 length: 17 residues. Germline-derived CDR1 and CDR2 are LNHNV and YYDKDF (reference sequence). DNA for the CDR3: TGTGCCACCAGCGGCGTACAGGGGGCGTCGAGCAATCAGCCCCAGCATTTT. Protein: CATSGVQGASSNQPQHF.

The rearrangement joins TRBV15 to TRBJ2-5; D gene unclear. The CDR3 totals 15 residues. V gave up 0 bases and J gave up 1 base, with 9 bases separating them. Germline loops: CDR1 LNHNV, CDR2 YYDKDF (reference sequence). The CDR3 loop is CATSRDAVLQETQYF. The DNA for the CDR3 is TGTGCCACCAGCAGAGATGCAGTCCTCCAAGAGACCCAGTACTTC. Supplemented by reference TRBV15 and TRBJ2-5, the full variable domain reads DAMVIQNPRYQVTQFGKPVTLSCSQTLNHNVMYWYQQKSSQAPKLLFHYYDKDFNNEADTPDNFQSRRPNTSFCFLDIRSPGLGDTAMYLCATSRDAVLQETQYFGPGTRLLVL.

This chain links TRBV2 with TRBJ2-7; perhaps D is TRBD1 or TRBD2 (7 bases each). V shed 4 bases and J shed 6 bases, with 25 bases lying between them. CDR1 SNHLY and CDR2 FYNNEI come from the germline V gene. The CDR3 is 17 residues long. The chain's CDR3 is CASSGQGIRGRDVEQYF. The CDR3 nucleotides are TGTGCCAGCAGTGGACAGGGCATCCGGGGGAGGGATGTCGAGCAGTACTTC.

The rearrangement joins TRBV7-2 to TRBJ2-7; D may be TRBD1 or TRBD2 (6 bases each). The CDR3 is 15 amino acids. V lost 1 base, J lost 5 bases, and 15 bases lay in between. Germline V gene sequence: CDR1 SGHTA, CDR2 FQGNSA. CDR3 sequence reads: CASSLGWGASNEQYF. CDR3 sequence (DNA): TGTGCCAGCAGCTTAGGGTGGGGGGCGAGCAACGAGCAGTACTTC.

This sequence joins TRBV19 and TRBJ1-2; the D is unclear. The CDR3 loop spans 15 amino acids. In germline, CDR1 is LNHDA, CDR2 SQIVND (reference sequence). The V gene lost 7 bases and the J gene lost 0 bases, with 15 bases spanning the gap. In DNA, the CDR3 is TGTGCCAGTAACCCAGCCGATGAGGCTAACTATGGCTACACCTTC. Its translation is CASNPADEANYGYTF.

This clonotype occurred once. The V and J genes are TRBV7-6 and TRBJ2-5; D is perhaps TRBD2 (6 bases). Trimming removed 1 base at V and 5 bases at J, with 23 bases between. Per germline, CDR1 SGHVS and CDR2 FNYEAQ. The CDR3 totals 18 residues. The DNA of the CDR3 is TGTGCCAGCAGCTTAGAGGTCCGACTAGTTCCAAGTGCGGAGACCCAGTACTTC. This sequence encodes CASSLEVRLVPSAETQYF.

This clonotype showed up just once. The CDR3 coding sequence is TGCAGCGTGGGGTTGGGGACAGACTCCTACGAGCAGTACTTC. Translated: CSVGLGTDSYEQYF. This chain joins TRBV29-1 and TRBJ2-7; 7 nucleotides match TRBD1. This CDR3 is built from 14 residues. V lost 6 bases and J lost 0; bases outside the gene matches: 8. Germline-derived CDR1 and CDR2 are SQVTM and ANQGSEA.

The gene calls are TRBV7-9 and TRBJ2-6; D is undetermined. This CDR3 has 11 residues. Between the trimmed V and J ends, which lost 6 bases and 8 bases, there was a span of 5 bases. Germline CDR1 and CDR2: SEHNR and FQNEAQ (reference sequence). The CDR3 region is CASSPTNVLTF. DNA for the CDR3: TGTGCCAGCAGTCCGACCAACGTCCTGACTTTC.

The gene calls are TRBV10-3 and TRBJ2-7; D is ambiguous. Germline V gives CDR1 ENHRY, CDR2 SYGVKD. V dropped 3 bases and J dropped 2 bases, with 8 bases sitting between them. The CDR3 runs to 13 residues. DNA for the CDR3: TGTGCCATCAGTGAACATCGTCCCTACGAGCAGTACTTC. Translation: CAISEHRPYEQYF.

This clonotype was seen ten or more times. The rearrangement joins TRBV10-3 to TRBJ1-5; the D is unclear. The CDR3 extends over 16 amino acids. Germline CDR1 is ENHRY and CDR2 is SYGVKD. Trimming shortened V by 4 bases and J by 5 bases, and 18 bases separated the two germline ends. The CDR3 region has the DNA TGTGCCATCAGTGCACAAAAGGGCAGCTCCGATCAGCCCCAGCATTTT. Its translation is CAISAQKGSSDQPQHF.

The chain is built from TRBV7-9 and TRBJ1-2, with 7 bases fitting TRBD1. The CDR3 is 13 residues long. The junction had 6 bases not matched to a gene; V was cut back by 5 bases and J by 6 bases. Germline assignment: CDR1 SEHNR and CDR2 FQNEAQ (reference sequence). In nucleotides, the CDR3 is TGTGCCAGCAGCCGACAGGGCCGGGATGGCTACACCTTC. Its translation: CASSRQGRDGYTF.

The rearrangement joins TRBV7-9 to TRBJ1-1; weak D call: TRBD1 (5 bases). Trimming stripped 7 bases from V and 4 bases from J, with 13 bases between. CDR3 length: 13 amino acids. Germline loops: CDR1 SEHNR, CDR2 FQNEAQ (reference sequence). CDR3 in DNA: TGTGCCAGCACTATGGGACCGGCCACTGAAGCTTTCTTT. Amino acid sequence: CASTMGPATEAFF. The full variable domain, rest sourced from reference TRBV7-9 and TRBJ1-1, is DTGVSQNPRHKITKRGQNVTFRCDPISEHNRLYWYRQTLGQGPEFLTYFQNEAQLEKSRLLSDRFSAERPKGSFSTLEIQRTEQGDSAMYLCASTMGPATEAFFGQGTRLTVV.

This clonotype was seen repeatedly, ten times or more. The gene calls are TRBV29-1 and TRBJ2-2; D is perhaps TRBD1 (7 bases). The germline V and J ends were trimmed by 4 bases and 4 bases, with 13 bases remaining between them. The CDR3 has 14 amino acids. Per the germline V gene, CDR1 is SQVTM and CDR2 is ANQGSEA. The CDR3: CSVVEGARTGELFF. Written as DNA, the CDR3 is TGCAGCGTTGTGGAGGGGGCCCGCACCGGGGAGCTGTTTTTT.

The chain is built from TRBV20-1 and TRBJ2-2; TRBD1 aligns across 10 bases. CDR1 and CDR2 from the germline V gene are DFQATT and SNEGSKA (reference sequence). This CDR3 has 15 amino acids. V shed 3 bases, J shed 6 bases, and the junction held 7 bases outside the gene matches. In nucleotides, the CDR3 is TGCAGTGCTAGGACAGGGGGCGCCCAAGCCGGGGAGCTGTTTTTT. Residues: CSARTGGAQAGELFF.

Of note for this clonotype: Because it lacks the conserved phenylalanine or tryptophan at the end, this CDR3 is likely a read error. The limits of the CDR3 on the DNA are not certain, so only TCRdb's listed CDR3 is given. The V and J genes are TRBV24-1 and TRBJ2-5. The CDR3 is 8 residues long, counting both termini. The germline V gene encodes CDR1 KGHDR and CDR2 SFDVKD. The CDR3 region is CATSDPNT.

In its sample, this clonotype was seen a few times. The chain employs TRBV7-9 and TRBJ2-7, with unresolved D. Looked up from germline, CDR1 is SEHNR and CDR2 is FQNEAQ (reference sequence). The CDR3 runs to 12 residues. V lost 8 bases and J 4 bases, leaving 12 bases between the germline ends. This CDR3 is CASAAGPYEQYF. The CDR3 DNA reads TGTGCCAGCGCGGCAGGCCCGTACGAGCAGTACTTC.

The CDR3 reads CSVEGVDRPRNTEAFF. As DNA, the CDR3 is TGCAGCGTTGAAGGGGTAGACCGGCCCCGGAACACTGAAGCTTTCTTT. This rearrangement joins TRBV29-1 to TRBJ1-1; D is unresolved. Germline CDR1 is SQVTM and CDR2 is ANQGSEA. The CDR3 sequence is 16 residues long. V lost 1 base and J lost 1, with 16 bases in between.

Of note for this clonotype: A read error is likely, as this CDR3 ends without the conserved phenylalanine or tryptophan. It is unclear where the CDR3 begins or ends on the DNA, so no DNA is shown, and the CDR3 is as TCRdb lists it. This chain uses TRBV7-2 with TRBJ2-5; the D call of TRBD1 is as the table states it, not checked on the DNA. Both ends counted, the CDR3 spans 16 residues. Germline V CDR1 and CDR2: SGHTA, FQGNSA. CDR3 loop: CASGGTTTNYGYTFGS.

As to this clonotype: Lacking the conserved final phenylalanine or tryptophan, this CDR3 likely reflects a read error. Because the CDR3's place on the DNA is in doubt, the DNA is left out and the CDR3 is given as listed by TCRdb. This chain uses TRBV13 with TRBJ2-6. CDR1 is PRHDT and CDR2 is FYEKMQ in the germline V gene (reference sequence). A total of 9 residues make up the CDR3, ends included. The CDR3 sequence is CASSQTMEN.

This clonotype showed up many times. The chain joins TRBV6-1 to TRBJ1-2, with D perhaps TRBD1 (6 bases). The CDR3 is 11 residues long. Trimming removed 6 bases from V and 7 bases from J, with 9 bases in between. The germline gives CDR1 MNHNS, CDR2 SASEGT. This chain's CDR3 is CASRRDIGYTF. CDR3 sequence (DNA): TGTGCCAGCAGAAGGGACATTGGCTACACCTTC.

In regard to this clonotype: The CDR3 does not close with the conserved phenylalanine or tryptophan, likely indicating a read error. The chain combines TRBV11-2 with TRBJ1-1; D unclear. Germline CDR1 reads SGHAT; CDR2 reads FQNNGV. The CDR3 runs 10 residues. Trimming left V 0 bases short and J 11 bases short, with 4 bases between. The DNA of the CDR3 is TGTGCCAGCAGCTTAGACAGGGCTTTCTCT. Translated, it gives CASSLDRAFS.

CDR3 amino acids: CSARTGGDSNSPLHF. CDR3 sequence (DNA): TGCAGTGCCAGGACAGGGGGGGACAGTAATTCACCCCTCCACTTT. The gene calls are TRBV20-1 and TRBJ1-6; 10 nucleotides agree with TRBD1. The CDR3 extends over 15 amino acids. Unmatched junction bases numbered 8, after V lost 6 bases and J lost 6 bases. CDR1 and CDR2 (germline): DFQATT, SNEGSKA (reference sequence).

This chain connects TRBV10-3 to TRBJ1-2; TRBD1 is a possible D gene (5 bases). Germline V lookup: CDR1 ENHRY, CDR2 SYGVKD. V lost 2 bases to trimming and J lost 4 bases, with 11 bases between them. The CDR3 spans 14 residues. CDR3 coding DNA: TGTGCCATCAGTGAGGGCAGGGATGGCTATGGCTACACCTTC. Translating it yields CAISEGRDGYGYTF.